This record concerns one T cell receptor beta chain sequence. This sample is drawn from a study of blood T cell repertoires in COVID-19. Study as a whole: T cells, B-cell-depleted T cells, or PBMCs provided the cDNA or gDNA that served as material.

Germline V gives CDR1 SGHTA, CDR2 FQGTGA. V lost 5 bases and J lost 4, with 8 bases in between. The CDR3 spans 12 residues. TCRdb's copy holds only in-frame clones and misses some; the assay was immunoSEQ multiplex PCR. The table has some 130,000 clones, around 86% seen once. The chain uses TRBV7-3 and TRBJ2-5; no reliable D call. This TCR came from a man aged 35 to 55 with active or convalescent COVID-19. The sample was peripheral blood. In DNA, the CDR3 is TGTGCCAGCAGCCCTGACACAGAGACCCAGTACTTC. This sequence encodes CASSPDTETQYF.